Shown below are 13 T cell receptor beta chains from a single sample sequenced in a study of CD8 T cells in ankylosing spondylitis. TCRdb re-called the 5' RACE reads with MiXCR, one entry per CDR3 protein. The table has roughly 69,000 distinct CDR3 sequences, about 5.7% seen once. Source material: blood, either unsorted or a sorted T cell fraction (not recorded which). The receptors shown here come from a male donor with ankylosing spondylitis or in good health (not recorded which).

This clonotype was recorded many times. The chain employs TRBV20-1 and TRBJ2-5; D is undetermined. The CDR3 extends over 12 amino acids. V lost 3 bases and J 5 bases, leaving 10 bases between the germline ends. CDR1 is DFQATT, CDR2 SNEGSKA, per germline (reference sequence). CDR3 sequence (DNA): TGCAGTGCTAGCGTCGTTTTGGAGACCCAGTACTTC. It specifies CSASVVLETQYF.

This clonotype showed up many times. The chain carries TRBV29-1 and TRBJ1-5; 8 bases map to TRBD1. V shed 6 bases and J 4 bases; nucleotides not matched to a gene: 8. The germline gives CDR1 SQVTM, CDR2 ANQGSEA. This CDR3 has 14 residues. CDR3 DNA: TGCAGCGTGGCGGACAGGGACGTGAATCAGCCCCAGCATTTT. This encodes CSVADRDVNQPQHF. The whole variable domain, filled in from reference TRBV29-1 and TRBJ1-5, reads SAVISQKPSRDICQRGTSLTIQCQVDSQVTMMFWYRQQPGQSLTLIATANQGSEATYESGFVIDKFPISRPNLTFSTLTVSNMSPEDSSIYLCSVADRDVNQPQHFGDGTRLSIL.

This clonotype has at least ten counts. The chain carries TRBV7-2 and TRBJ1-5; TRBD1 is a possible D gene (6 bases). The CDR3 loop spans 15 amino acids. V was trimmed by 5 bases and J by 3 bases, leaving 14 bases between them. Germline V gene lookup returns CDR1 SGHTA and CDR2 FQGNSA. This CDR3 is CASSPQGTLNQPQHF. The CDR3 DNA is TGTGCCAGCAGCCCACAAGGGACACTCAATCAGCCCCAGCATTTT.

This clonotype was picked up many times. The chain uses TRBV2 and TRBJ2-3; D gene unclear. The V end lost 1 base, the J end lost 2 bases, and 7 bases lay between the germline ends. The CDR3 runs to 14 residues. CDR1 is SNHLY, CDR2 FYNNEI, per germline. The CDR3 here is CASSEGLDTDTQYF. The CDR3 DNA reads as TGTGCCAGCAGTGAAGGACTGGACACAGATACGCAGTATTTT.

This clonotype was found many times. The chain carries TRBV28 and TRBJ2-5; 8 bases match TRBD1. CDR3 length: 14 residues. Germline CDR1 and CDR2: MDHEN and SYDVKM. After removal of 5 bases from V and 5 bases from J, the junction contained 7 bases not matched to a gene. CDR3 DNA: TGTGCCAGCAGTCCCCGACAGGGGTTGGAGACCCAGTACTTC. Translating gives CASSPRQGLETQYF.

In its sample, this clonotype was seen once. V is TRBV5-1 and J is TRBJ1-5; 7 positions agree with TRBD1. Per germline, CDR1 SGHRS and CDR2 YFSETQ. This CDR3 contains 15 residues. The ends lost 5 bases at V and 4 bases at J; junction bases unmatched: 9. The CDR3 coding sequence is TGCGCCAGCAGTACTGAAGGGACAGTGAATCAGCCCCAGCATTTT. Its protein is CASSTEGTVNQPQHF.

This clonotype showed up many times. The chain joins TRBV20-1 to TRBJ2-1; 9 bases fit TRBD1. The germline V gene has CDR1 DFQATT and CDR2 SNEGSKA (reference sequence). The ends lost 6 bases at V and 6 bases at J; junction bases unmatched: 6. CDR3 length equals 13 residues. In DNA, the CDR3 is TGCAGTGCCTTGGGACAGGGCGGCAATGAGCAGTTCTTC. Its translation: CSALGQGGNEQFF.

The table lists this clonotype with many counts. The chain combines TRBV10-3 with TRBJ2-2, with a possible D match to TRBD2 (6 bases). Trimming removed 2 bases at V and 2 bases at J, with 15 bases between. This CDR3 contains 17 residues. Germline assignment: CDR1 ENHRY and CDR2 SYGVKD. This chain's CDR3 is CAISEGGEQPNTGELFF. The CDR3 nucleotides are TGTGCCATCAGTGAGGGCGGGGAACAACCAAACACCGGGGAGCTGTTTTTT.

This clonotype was observed at least ten times. The V call is TRBV7-3, the J call TRBJ2-2; no clear D gene. With 3 bases removed from V and 4 bases from J, the gap between germline ends came to 6 bases. The CDR3 runs 13 residues. Per germline, CDR1 SGHTA and CDR2 FQGTGA. CDR3 residues: CASSFDTTGELFF. CDR3 nucleotide sequence: TGTGCCAGCAGCTTCGACACCACCGGGGAGCTGTTTTTT.

This clonotype showed up many times. The chain combines TRBV3-1 with TRBJ2-1, with D uncertain. Trimming stripped 0 bases from V and 0 bases from J, with 6 bases between. Germline CDR1 is LGHDT and CDR2 is YNNKEL (reference sequence). The CDR3 has 15 amino acids. The CDR3 nucleotides are TGTGCCAGCAGCCAAGATTGGAGCTCCTACAATGAGCAGTTCTTC. It yields the protein CASSQDWSSYNEQFF.

This clonotype came up many times. The chain recombines TRBV11-2 with TRBJ2-5; D is unresolved. CDR3 length: 14 residues. CDR1 is SGHAT, CDR2 FQNNGV, per germline. V lost 5 bases and J lost 2, with 12 bases in between. The CDR3 region is CASSLQSLQETQYF. The CDR3 DNA reads TGTGCCAGCAGCCTACAGTCACTTCAAGAGACCCAGTACTTC. The variable domain in full, with the rest retrieved from reference TRBV11-2 and TRBJ2-5, is EAGVAQSPRYKIIEKRQSVAFWCNPISGHATLYWYQQILGQGPKLLIQFQNNGVVDDSQLPKDRFSAERLKGVDSTLKIQPAKLEDSAVYLCASSLQSLQETQYFGPGTRLLVL.

The rearrangement uses TRBV3-1 and TRBJ1-1; possible D gene TRBD1, 5 bases. V was pared by 2 bases and J by 1 base, with 14 bases between. CDR3 length equals 16 residues. CDR1 LGHDT and CDR2 YNNKEL come from the germline V gene (reference sequence). The CDR3 coding sequence is TGTGCCAGCAGCCAAATTCCGCGGGGACGGAACACTGAAGCTTTCTTT. Protein sequence: CASSQIPRGRNTEAFF.

This clonotype was counted a few times. The chain links TRBV5-1 to TRBJ1-4; 7 bases line up with TRBD1. Germline V gene sequence: CDR1 SGHRS, CDR2 YFSETQ. The CDR3 is made up of 15 amino acids. V shed 4 bases, J shed 4 bases, and the junction held 7 bases outside the gene matches. This chain's CDR3 is CASSDTGTVNEKLFF. In DNA, the CDR3 is TGCGCCAGCAGCGACACCGGGACAGTTAATGAAAAACTGTTTTTT.